This T cell receptor (beta chain) was sequenced during a study of breast tumors, draining lymph nodes, adjacent tissues. Whole-study results and caveats: Tumor TCR diversity was below lymph nodes but above nontumor tissue. Luminal-like breast cancer showed significantly greater tumor-nontumor repertoire similarity than basal-like breast cancer did.

Samples came from axillary lymph nodes draining the breast cancer. The germline V and J ends were trimmed by 5 bases and 2 bases, with 6 bases remaining between them. Germline lookup yields CDR1 DFQATT and CDR2 SNEGSKA (reference sequence). The CDR3 consists of 11 residues. TCRdb called the multiplex PCR reads again in MiXCR, with one record for every CDR3 protein. The repertoire holds over 200,000 distinct CDR3 sequences, with nearly 35% as singletons. Note on this clonotype: Its matching antigen is unknown.

The sequenced material came from axillary lymph node tissue. This TCR derives from a female donor with breast cancer. Some clones in this sample may be carry-over from other donors' samples. The rearrangement joins TRBV20-1 to TRBJ2-5; TRBD1 might be the D (5 bases). The CDR3 DNA reads TGCAGTGCTCAGGGACAAGAGACCCAGTACTTC. Translation gives CSAQGQETQYF.